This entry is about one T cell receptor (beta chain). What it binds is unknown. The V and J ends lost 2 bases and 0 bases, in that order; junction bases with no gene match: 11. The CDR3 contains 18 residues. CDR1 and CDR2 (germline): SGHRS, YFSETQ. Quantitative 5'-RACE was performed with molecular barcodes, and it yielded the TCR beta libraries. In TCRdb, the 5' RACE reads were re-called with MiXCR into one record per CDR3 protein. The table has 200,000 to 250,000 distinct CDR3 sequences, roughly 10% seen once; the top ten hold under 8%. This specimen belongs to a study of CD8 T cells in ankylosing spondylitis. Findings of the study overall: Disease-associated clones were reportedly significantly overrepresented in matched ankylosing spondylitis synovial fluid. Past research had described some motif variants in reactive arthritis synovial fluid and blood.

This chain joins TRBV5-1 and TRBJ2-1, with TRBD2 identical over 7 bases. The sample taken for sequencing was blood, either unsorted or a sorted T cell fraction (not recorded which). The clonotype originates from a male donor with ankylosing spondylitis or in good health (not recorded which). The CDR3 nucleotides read TGCGCCAGCAGCTTAGCCCCCGGGGGGAATCCCTCCTACAATGAGCAGTTCTTC. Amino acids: CASSLAPGGNPSYNEQFF.